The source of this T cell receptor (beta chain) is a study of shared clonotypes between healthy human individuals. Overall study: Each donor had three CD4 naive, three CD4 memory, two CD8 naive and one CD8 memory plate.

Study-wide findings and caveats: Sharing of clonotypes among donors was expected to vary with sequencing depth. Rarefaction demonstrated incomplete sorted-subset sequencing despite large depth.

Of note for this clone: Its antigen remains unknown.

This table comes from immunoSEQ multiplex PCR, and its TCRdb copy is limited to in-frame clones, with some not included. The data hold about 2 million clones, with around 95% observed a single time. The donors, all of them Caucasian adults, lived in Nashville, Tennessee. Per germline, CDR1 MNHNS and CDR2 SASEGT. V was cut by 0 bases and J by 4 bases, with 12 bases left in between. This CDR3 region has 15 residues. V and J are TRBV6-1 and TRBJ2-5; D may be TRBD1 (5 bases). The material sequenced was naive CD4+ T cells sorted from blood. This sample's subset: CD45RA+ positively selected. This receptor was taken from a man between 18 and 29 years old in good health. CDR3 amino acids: CASSEAQGGSETQYF. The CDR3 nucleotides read TGTGCCAGCAGTGAAGCGCAGGGTGGGTCAGAGACCCAGTACTTC.